The subject of this entry is one T cell receptor (beta chain). Only a few counts were recorded for this clonotype. This clone's antigen is unknown. Nothing much larger sits one base from this clone, and base qualities are not available. Sequencing used an Illumina NovaSeq 6000. cDNA libraries for TCRalpha and TCRbeta were prepared by 5'RACE using constant-segment primers, with sample barcodes and unique molecular identifiers added. RNA was extracted from every sample with Trizol reagent. Amplification of the libraries took two PCR steps, and the second step added a second sample barcode plus Illumina TruSeq adapters. Libraries were sequenced on an Illumina NovaSeq with 2 x 150 bp paired-end reads. In the source study's methods: Reads were demultiplexed and collapsed into UMI-guided consensus sequences with migec v1.2.7. Using mixcr v2.1.11, UMI consensuses were aligned to TRA and TRB V and J templates and then assembled into clonotypes. Expanded or contracted clonotypes were those called significant by both edgeR and NoisET, with noise models trained on biological replicates. edgeR calls used a false discovery rate-adjusted p below 0.01 and a log2 fold-change threshold of 1. As an exploratory analysis of dynamics, PCA with hierarchical clustering was applied to max-normalized trajectories of the 1000 most abundant clonotypes. Each responding clone was given a CD4 or CD8 phenotype based on the CD4+ and CD8+ repertoires, which had been sequenced separately. TCRdb reprocessing: public reads trimmed at Q25 with fastp, clones called with MiXCR, in-frame beta chains kept. Each entry merges the rows of one CDR3 protein and shows their most common DNA and genes. The V and J calls were determined by TCRdb, not by the authors. The sample profile shows 300,000 or so distinct CDR3 sequences; roughly 16% of them were found once. The ten largest clones add up to more than 20% of the sample.

V is reduced by 0 bases and J by 5 bases, leaving a spacing of 14 bases between them. As encoded in the germline V gene, CDR1 is MGHRA while CDR2 is YSYEKL. Including the terminal cysteine and phenylalanine, the CDR3 comprises 15 residues. Solely the CDR3 DNA is kept, with 45 bases framed from the first base. The data were obtained in a study of T-cell memory formation after mild COVID-19 (dated by TCRdb to the early 2020s). Some background on the complete study: TCR sequence clusters from the two donors were found to be largely donor specific. The cohort comprised two young, previously healthy adult volunteers, one female and one male. In two donors, T-cell clones that expanded and contracted after mild COVID-19 were followed by sequencing TCRalpha and TCRbeta repertoires longitudinally.

What the work shows at the level of the full study, not this receptor alone: Some responding clones were found in pre-infection memory, which suggests that pre-existing cross-reactive memory T cells took part in the SARS-CoV-2 response. SARS-CoV-2 specificity of the second-wave clones peaking on day 37 was not confirmed. Clones that contracted from day 15 to 85 showed balanced CD4/CD8 phenotypes, whereas a second wave of clones that expanded from day 15 to 37 leaned towards CD4+. Contracting CD4+ clones appeared mostly in the CM and EM memory subsets, whereas CD8+ clones were enriched in EMRA. The study included only a couple of mild cases, and larger cohorts that include severe cases with pre-infection samples were judged to be necessary.

PBMCs were isolated by Ficoll-Paque density gradient centrifugation. The TCR was taken from a man younger than 35 who had mild COVID-19 (a few samples of this study predate the infection). The sample titles of this study are shuffled in the database, so cell type and time point are left out; the donor was told from shared clones. This receptor chain uses TRBV4-1 and TRBJ2-7; the best D guess is TRBD2, with 6 bases matching. Sequenced sample: PBMCs or a T cell subset sorted from them (not recorded which). The encoded CDR3 is CASSQERGYLHEQYF. The sequenced DNA: TGCGCCAGCAGCCAAGAGCGGGGATATCTCCACGAGCAGTACTTC.